Listed below are T cell receptor beta chains from one sample, sequenced in a study of blood T cell repertoires in COVID-19. Profiling relied on immunoSEQ multiplex PCR, and the TCRdb table lists in-frame clones only, not all of them. The profile covers over 120,000 clones, with around 72% appearing a single time and around 1.8% taken by the ten largest. Sequenced material: peripheral blood. The receptors originated from a woman aged 55 to 70 with acute or convalescent COVID-19. The CDR3 runs from the conserved cysteine through the conserved F or W. The order of the fields is D gene, V gene, clone size, J gene, CDR3 DNA, CDR3 protein. A D gene is named only where the DNA matches it firmly. Size is omitted from some rows. Given values are once, few, many or a class for expanded clones.

d_call: NA; v_call: TRBV20-1; clone_size: NA; j_call: TRBJ2-3; cdr3_nt: TGCAGTGCTACGTGGGCTAGCGCTATATTT; cdr3_aa: CSATWASAIF
d_call: TRBD2; v_call: TRBV3-1/TRBV3-2; clone_size: NA; j_call: TRBJ2-7; cdr3_nt: TGTGCCAGCAGCCCCGGACTAGCGGCAACCTACGAGCAGTACTTC; cdr3_aa: CASSPGLAATYEQYF
d_call: NA; v_call: TRBV12-2; clone_size: NA; j_call: TRBJ2-5; cdr3_nt: TGTGCAAGTCGCTTCCAGGGGTCAGGGACCCAGTACTTC; cdr3_aa: CASRFQGSGTQYF
d_call: TRBD1; v_call: TRBV2; clone_size: NA; j_call: TRBJ2-2; cdr3_nt: TGTGCCAGCACTCAAGGGGGACAGGGTAACACCGGGGAGCTGTTTTTT; cdr3_aa: CASTQGGQGNTGELFF
d_call: TRBD1; v_call: TRBV6-2/TRBV6-3; clone_size: NA; j_call: TRBJ2-7; cdr3_nt: TGTGCCAGCAGTTACTCGTTTCATCGCCCGGGACAGGGCTACGAGCAGTACTTC; cdr3_aa: CASSYSFHRPGQGYEQYF
d_call: TRBD1; v_call: TRBV7-9; clone_size: NA; j_call: TRBJ2-7; cdr3_nt: TGTGCCAGCAGCTACGGGACAGGGGCTGCCTACGAGCAGTACTTC; cdr3_aa: CASSYGTGAAYEQYF
d_call: NA; v_call: TRBV24-1; clone_size: NA; j_call: TRBJ2-6; cdr3_nt: TGTGCCACCAGTGATTCCGGGACAGGGGCCAACGTCCTGACTTTC; cdr3_aa: CATSDSGTGANVLTF
d_call: TRBD1; v_call: TRBV6-5; clone_size: NA; j_call: TRBJ1-2; cdr3_nt: TGTGCCAGCAGTTACATACAGGGGGCGCCGGGTGGCTACACCTTC; cdr3_aa: CASSYIQGAPGGYTF
d_call: NA; v_call: TRBV7-7; clone_size: few; j_call: TRBJ1-1; cdr3_nt: TGTGCTAGCAGCTTAGTATTGAACACTGAAGCTTTCTTT; cdr3_aa: CASSLVLNTEAFF
d_call: NA; v_call: TRBV5-8; clone_size: NA; j_call: TRBJ2-5; cdr3_nt: TGTGCCAGCAGCCTAAGCCAGGGGCCCATGGCCCAGTACTTC; cdr3_aa: CASSLSQGPMAQYF
d_call: NA; v_call: TRBV28; clone_size: NA; j_call: TRBJ1-4; cdr3_nt: TGTGCCAGCAGTTTATCATGGTTAGGGGGAGACGAAAAACTGTTTTTT; cdr3_aa: CASSLSWLGGDEKLFF
d_call: TRBD1; v_call: TRBV5-1; clone_size: NA; j_call: TRBJ1-1; cdr3_nt: TGCGCCAGCAGCTTCATTGACAGGGGCACTGAAGCTTTCTTT; cdr3_aa: CASSFIDRGTEAFF
d_call: NA; v_call: TRBV5-1; clone_size: NA; j_call: TRBJ2-4; cdr3_nt: TGCGCCAGCAGCTTGGGGGCCGGACAGATAAACATTCAGTACTTC; cdr3_aa: CASSLGAGQINIQYF
d_call: NA; v_call: TRBV27; clone_size: NA; j_call: TRBJ2-7; cdr3_nt: TGTGCCAGCAGTTTGGGACAGGGCGGGGGGAACTACGAGCAGTACTTC; cdr3_aa: CASSLGQGGGNYEQYF
d_call: TRBD2; v_call: TRBV6-4; clone_size: NA; j_call: TRBJ2-3; cdr3_nt: TGTGCCAGCAGTCCGCAGCCTCTAGCGGGGGAGGGAACCCTCACAGATACGCAGTATTTT; cdr3_aa: CASSPQPLAGEGTLTDTQYF